The 3 T cell receptor beta chains presented below share a single source sample, sequenced in a study of long-term antiretroviral therapy in people with HIV. Survey-level immunoSEQ v3.0 assays were run. Generated by immunoSEQ multiplex PCR, the TCRdb table keeps only in-frame clones and is missing some. The profile shows roughly 28,000 clones, approximately 91% of them singletons. The sample consisted of unsorted PBMCs, taken 3.1 years after starting antiretroviral therapy. The receptors derive from a man aged 18 to 29 with HIV.

The V gene is TRBV7-3, the J gene TRBJ2-3, with 7 bases that match TRBD1. V gave up 5 bases and J gave up 1 base; unmatched junction bases: 15. The CDR3 length is 18 residues. Germline V lookup: CDR1 SGHTA, CDR2 FQGTGA. Here the CDR3 DNA reads TGTGCCAGCAGCGAGACAGGGAATGATGAATTAGGCACAGATACGCAGTATTTT. Protein sequence: CASSETGNDELGTDTQYF.

This sequence joins TRBV7-6 and TRBJ1-1; D unresolved. The V gene lost 3 bases and the J gene lost 1 base, with 6 bases spanning the gap. Germline V gene data show CDR1 as SGHVS and CDR2 as FNYEAQ. The length of the CDR3 is 13 residues. CDR3: CASSFTENTEAFF. CDR3 nucleotides: TGTGCCAGCAGCTTCACAGAGAACACTGAAGCTTTCTTT.

V is TRBV19 and J is TRBJ2-3, with D perhaps matching TRBD2 (6 bases). CDR3 length: 14 amino acids. The V and J ends lost 5 bases and 5 bases respectively, with 14 bases between them. Germline-derived CDR1 and CDR2 are LNHDA and SQIVND (reference sequence). CDR3 nucleotides: TGTGCCAGTAGTGCCGGGACTGCACGAGATACGCAGTATTTT. Translating it yields CASSAGTARDTQYF.